The sequence of this T cell receptor beta chain was determined in a study of blood T cell repertoires in COVID-19. Across the whole study: Specimens from acute and convalescent COVID-19 originated in the United States, Italy and Spain.

Germline V CDR1 and CDR2: SGDLS, YYNGEE. The V segment lost 0 bases and the J segment 6 bases; nucleotides outside the gene matches: 9. The CDR3 is 15 amino acids. Here immunoSEQ multiplex PCR was the method, and the copy in TCRdb shows in-frame clones only, minus some. The repertoire holds around 46,000 clones, with approximately 80% as singletons. J is TRBJ2-7 and V is TRBV9; 7 bases align to TRBD1. The origin of this receptor is a human donor with active or convalescent COVID-19. The donor label of this sample is uncertain. The sequencing sample was made of peripheral blood. The CDR3 region is CASSVDRGLSGEQYF. In nucleotides, the CDR3 is TGTGCCAGCAGCGTAGACAGGGGTCTATCGGGCGAGCAGTACTTC.